This T cell receptor (beta chain) is drawn from a study of cytomegalovirus exposure and HLA in healthy donors. PCR primers comprised 60 Vbeta and 13 Jbeta primers. Only in-frame clones appear in the TCRdb table, and some are missing; sequencing was by immunoSEQ multiplex PCR. The data show 150,000 to 200,000 clones, 70% to 85% seen once. The TCR comes from a woman aged 40-49 years in good health and CMV-seronegative. Specimen: PBMCs.

CDR3 DNA: TGTGCCAGCAGCTCGGGACTAGCGGTCTCCTACGAGCAGTACTTC. Protein sequence: CASSSGLAVSYEQYF. The V gene is TRBV7-2, the J gene TRBJ2-7; TRBD2 matches 11 bases. V lost 4 bases to trimming and J lost 0 bases; unmatched junction nucleotides: 2. From germline, CDR1 is SGHTA and CDR2 FQGNSA. The CDR3 loop spans 15 amino acids.